This T cell receptor (beta chain) derives from a study of shared clonotypes between healthy human individuals. Study conclusions and caveats: Larger estimated richness was generally recorded for naive subsets relative to memory subsets.

The authors loaded roughly 180 ng DNA, approximately 30,000 T cell genomes, into sorted-subset replicate PCRs. As handled by the study authors: Filtering differed because ImmunoSEQ produced junction-only sequences that carried no quality scores. Sequencing used immunoSEQ multiplex PCR; TCRdb keeps in-frame clones, though not all of them. V and J calls and clone size are those listed in that table; D and trimming were worked out from the DNA. Of some 1,100,000 clones in the sample, 78% were seen once. As to this clone: No antigen is known for it.

Sequenced sample: memory CD4+ T cells from PBMCs. Noted subset: CD45RA-negative fraction. The receptor's source is a man between 18 and 35 years old in good health. Some clones in this sample may be carry-over from other donors' samples.

This chain's CDR3 is CATMTGGGETQYF. CDR3 nucleotides: TGTGCCACAATGACAGGGGGCGGAGAGACCCAGTACTTC. The V gene is TRBV6-1, the J gene TRBJ2-5; 10 bases line up with TRBD1. V shed 10 bases, J shed 4 bases, and the junction held 6 bases outside the gene matches. From germline, CDR1 is MNHNS and CDR2 SASEGT. The CDR3 runs to 13 residues.